Listed here are 20 T cell receptor beta chains from one sample, sequenced in a study of blood T cell repertoires in COVID-19. Assay: immunoSEQ multiplex PCR; the TCRdb copy retains only in-frame clones and omits some. The sample lists under 20,000 clones, 77% occurring once. Sequenced material: peripheral blood. These receptors originate from a man between 65 and 79 years old with COVID-19, enrolled during active disease.

The gene calls are TRBV10-3 and TRBJ1-5, with 7 bases fitting TRBD1. Germline V gene data show CDR1 as ENHRY and CDR2 as SYGVKD. V lost 4 bases to trimming and J lost 7 bases; unmatched junction nucleotides: 7. The CDR3 consists of 14 residues. CDR3 region: CAISGEGQSQPQHF. As DNA, the CDR3 is TGTGCCATCAGTGGCGAGGGACAGAGCCAGCCCCAGCATTTT.

This sequence joins TRBV18 and TRBJ2-2; D ambiguous. V was pared by 2 bases and J by 6 bases, with 7 bases between. Germline V gene sequence: CDR1 KGHSH, CDR2 LQKENI. The CDR3 totals 13 residues. CDR3 amino acids: CASSPARSGELFF. CDR3 bases: TGTGCCAGCTCACCAGCGCGGTCCGGGGAGCTGTTTTTT.

This sequence joins TRBV5-1 and TRBJ1-3, with TRBD1 matching 8 bases. The V and J ends lost 4 bases and 2 bases, in that order; junction bases with no gene match: 8. Germline-derived CDR1 and CDR2 are SGHRS and YFSETQ. The CDR3 is 16 residues long. The CDR3 is CASSPEIQGAGNTIYF. CDR3 sequence (DNA): TGCGCCAGCAGCCCCGAGATACAGGGGGCTGGAAACACCATATATTTT.

The chain joins TRBV10-3 to TRBJ2-1; 11 nucleotides align to TRBD2. V shed 0 bases, J shed 2 bases, and the junction held 3 bases outside the gene matches. The CDR3 has 17 residues. Germline V gives CDR1 ENHRY, CDR2 SYGVKD. Here the CDR3 reads CAISESPLAGAYNEQFF. As DNA, the CDR3 is TGTGCCATCAGTGAGTCCCCACTAGCGGGAGCCTACAATGAGCAGTTCTTC.

In DNA form, the CDR3 reads TGTGCCAGCAGCTTATACGCCGGAGGGCGCGCTGAAGCTTTCTTT. This encodes CASSLYAGGRAEAFF. V is TRBV7-8 and J is TRBJ1-1; D is unresolved. The CDR3 covers 15 residues. From germline, CDR1 is SGHVS and CDR2 FQNEAQ. V lost 2 bases, J lost 6 bases, and 16 bases lay in between.

The chain uses TRBV2 and TRBJ2-2, with D tentatively TRBD1 (6 bases). The CDR3 is made up of 14 amino acids. CDR1 and CDR2 from the germline V gene are SNHLY and FYNNEI. The V and J ends lost 6 bases and 4 bases respectively, with 12 bases between them. The CDR3 DNA sequence: TGTGCCAGCAGGCCAGGGGACCCCACCGGGGAGCTGTTTTTT. This encodes CASRPGDPTGELFF.

This chain uses TRBV18 with TRBJ2-2, with TRBD1 matching over 8 bases. CDR1 is KGHSH, CDR2 LQKENI, per germline. The J segment lost 1 base and the V segment lost 5 bases, leaving 9 bases of the junction unmatched. The length of the CDR3 is 17 residues. The CDR3 is CASSSFSGGENTGELFF. Here the CDR3 DNA reads TGTGCCAGCTCATCGTTTTCAGGGGGCGAGAACACCGGGGAGCTGTTTTTT.

V is TRBV3-1 (or the pseudogene TRBV3-2) and J is TRBJ1-1; no firm D call. Germline lookup yields CDR1 LGHDT and CDR2 YNNKEL (reference sequence). This CDR3 contains 13 residues. V lost 5 bases, J lost 8 bases, and 15 bases lay in between. The CDR3 here is CASSLRGSQEAFF. The CDR3 DNA reads TGTGCCAGCAGCTTACGAGGGTCCCAAGAAGCTTTCTTT.

A few counts support this clone. This chain uses TRBV19 with TRBJ1-2, with 7 bases lining up with TRBD1. V trimming: 7 bases; J trimming: 4 bases; junction bases outside the gene matches: 6. The CDR3 runs to 13 residues. The germline gives CDR1 LNHDA, CDR2 SQIVND (reference sequence). CDR3 coding DNA: TGTGCCAGTAACGACAGGGCTGGCTATGGCTACACCTTC. Residues: CASNDRAGYGYTF.

This clone has a single count. V is TRBV7-2 and J is TRBJ1-6; D not resolved. CDR1 SGHTA and CDR2 FQGNSA come from the germline V gene. V was pared by 5 bases and J by 14 bases, with 16 bases between. The CDR3 runs to 13 residues. CDR3 sequence reads: CASSPGGFGSLHF. In nucleotides, the CDR3 is TGTGCCAGCAGCCCCGGAGGGTTTGGGTCCCTCCACTTT.

V gene TRBV10-2 combines with J gene TRBJ1-2; D perhaps matches TRBD1 (6 bases). This CDR3 has 12 residues. Deletions cut 8 bases from V and 3 bases from J, with 10 bases between. Germline-derived CDR1 and CDR2 are WSHSY and SAAADI. The CDR3 is CASEDSDYGYTF. The DNA of the CDR3 is TGCGCCAGCGAGGACAGCGACTATGGCTACACCTTC.

The V gene is TRBV3-1 (or the pseudogene TRBV3-2), the J gene TRBJ2-2; TRBD2 agrees at 11 bases. Germline lookup yields CDR1 LGHDT and CDR2 YNNKEL (reference sequence). Unmatched junction bases numbered 7, after V lost 6 bases and J lost 4 bases. CDR3 size: 16 residues. CDR3 sequence: CASRITSGRVTGELFF. The CDR3 DNA reads TGTGCCAGCAGAATAACTAGCGGGAGAGTCACCGGGGAGCTGTTTTTT.

The rearrangement uses TRBV12-5 and TRBJ2-1, with TRBD2 identical over 14 bases. The V segment lost 5 bases and the J segment 9 bases; nucleotides outside the gene matches: 6. This CDR3 comprises 15 residues. Germline V lookup: CDR1 LGHNT, CDR2 FRNRAP. CDR3 residues: CASGSRLAGGIEQFF. The CDR3 DNA reads TGTGCTAGTGGTAGCCGACTAGCGGGAGGGATTGAGCAGTTCTTC. Supplemented by reference TRBV12-5 and TRBJ2-1, the full variable domain reads DARVTQTPRHKVTEMGQEVTMRCQPILGHNTVFWYRQTMMQGLELLAYFRNRAPLDDSGMPKDRFSAEMPDATLATLKIQPSEPRDSAVYFCASGSRLAGGIEQFFGPGTRLTVL.

The chain carries TRBV9 and TRBJ1-2; no firm D call. CDR3 size: 16 residues. The V end lost 3 bases, the J end lost 0 bases, and 15 bases lay between the germline ends. Per germline, CDR1 SGDLS and CDR2 YYNGEE. CDR3 protein: CASSEDPGLTNYGYTF. DNA of the CDR3: TGTGCCAGCAGCGAAGATCCGGGTCTAACTAACTATGGCTACACCTTC.

Concerning this clone itself: A read error may produce the germline difference seen at one junction end. This chain links TRBV6-4 with TRBJ2-3; D is possibly TRBD2 (6 bases). This CDR3 is built from 13 residues. CDR1 and CDR2 from the germline V gene are MRHNA and SNTAGT. The CDR3 sequence: CASSPAGRYAVVF. The CDR3 DNA sequence: TGTGCCAGCAGTCCAGCCGGGAGATACGCAGTGGTTTTT.

The chain is built from TRBV5-5 and TRBJ1-5; D is unclear. The V gene lost 0 bases and the J gene lost 4 bases, with 8 bases spanning the gap. The CDR3 has 14 residues. CDR1 and CDR2 (germline): SGHKS, YYEKEE (reference sequence). The CDR3 is CASSLGLSNQPQHF. The DNA of the CDR3 is TGTGCCAGCAGCTTGGGTCTTTCGAATCAGCCCCAGCATTTT.

The chain uses TRBV6-5 and TRBJ1-4; unclear D gene. This CDR3 contains 15 residues. With 2 bases removed from V and 3 bases from J, the gap between germline ends came to 10 bases. Germline values: CDR1 MNHEY, CDR2 SVGAGI. CDR3 region: CASSYPGGANEKLFF. The CDR3 DNA is TGTGCCAGCAGTTACCCCGGAGGAGCTAATGAAAAACTGTTTTTT.

This clone was counted a few times. Written as DNA, the CDR3 is TGTGCCAGCAGTGATGGCAGGGGGACCGGCTACACCTTC. It codes for CASSDGRGTGYTF. V usage is TRBV6-1 and J usage is TRBJ1-2, with 7 bases that match TRBD1. This CDR3 spans 13 amino acids. Germline V lookup: CDR1 MNHNS, CDR2 SASEGT. The trim removed 3 bases at V and 8 bases at J, leaving 6 bases unmatched.

The chain couples TRBV11-1 to TRBJ1-1; D remains unclear. The CDR3 has 16 residues. V was pared by 1 base and J by 1 base, with 13 bases between. From germline, CDR1 is SGHAT and CDR2 FQDESV (reference sequence). DNA of the CDR3: TGTGCCAGCAGCTTAGAGCCAAGCGTTTCGAACACTGAAGCTTTCTTT. This sequence encodes CASSLEPSVSNTEAFF.

Details on this clone: An end of the junction does not agree with germline; a read error may underlie this. The J gene is TRBJ2-1, the V gene TRBV4-1; no reliable D call. CDR1 and CDR2 from the germline V gene are MGHRA and YSYEKL. The CDR3 consists of 17 residues. This chain's CDR3 is CASSKDVLTVSYNEQFF. CDR3 coding DNA: TGCGCCAGCAGCAAAGACGTCCTAACAGTCTCCTACAATGAGCAGTTCTTC.